This passage covers 31 T cell receptor beta chains from one sample sequenced in a study of human T cells and chemical hapten exposure. Time point here: patch test 1, 2 weeks after DPC sensitization. Regarding treatment: therapeutic diphenylcyclopropenone sensitization with weekly scalp DPC. Each CDR3 protein is one row after TCRdb ran MiXCR on the RACE reads. The sample holds under 450,000 distinct CDR3 sequences, approximately 4.4% seen once. Sequenced here: whole blood, sampled in connection with sensitization to the hapten diphenylcyclopropenone (DPC). The receptors derive from a woman in her fifties or sixties with alopecia areata. Some clones in this sample may be carry-over from other donors' samples.

This rearrangement joins TRBV28 to TRBJ1-3; D is unclear. The ends were cut back, 5 bases at V and 4 bases at J, with 9 bases in the middle. This CDR3 comprises 13 residues. Germline V gene lookup returns CDR1 MDHEN and CDR2 SYDVKM. As DNA, the CDR3 is TGTGCCAGCAGTGCCAATGGAGGAAACACCATATATTTT. As protein: CASSANGGNTIYF. The variable domain in full, completed from reference TRBV28 and TRBJ1-3, reads DVKVTQSSRYLVKRTGEKVFLECVQDMDHENMFWYRQDPGLGLRLIYFSYDVKMKEKGDIPEGYSVSREKKERFSLILESASTNQTSMYLCASSANGGNTIYFGEGSWLTVV.

The gene calls are TRBV6-1 and TRBJ1-3, with D unresolved. The germline CDR1 and CDR2 sequences are MNHNS and SASEGT. This CDR3 is 19 amino acids long. The germline V and J ends were trimmed by 7 bases and 1 base, with 26 bases remaining between them. CDR3 sequence (DNA): TGTGCCAGCATAGCCCCGCCGGGATATGGTGACGAATCTGGAAACACCATATATTTT. It codes for CASIAPPGYGDESGNTIYF.

The rearrangement joins TRBV20-1 to TRBJ1-2; TRBD1 aligns across 8 bases. The germline CDR1 and CDR2 sequences are DFQATT and SNEGSKA (reference sequence). The CDR3 loop spans 12 amino acids. After removal of 3 bases from V and 8 bases from J, the junction contained 5 bases not matched to a gene. CDR3 sequence reads: CSARDREVGYTF. CDR3 in DNA: TGCAGTGCTAGGGACAGGGAGGTCGGCTACACCTTC.

This clonotype was observed many times. The chain carries TRBV11-3 and TRBJ2-2; possibly TRBD1 or TRBD2 for D (5 bases each). From germline, CDR1 is SGHNT and CDR2 YENEEA. V lost 3 bases and J lost 3, with 14 bases in between. The CDR3 loop spans 16 amino acids. CDR3 nucleotides: TGTGCCAGCAGCTTTGGACCGGGACCGGACACCGGGGAGCTGTTTTTT. This codes for CASSFGPGPDTGELFF. The whole variable domain, remainder taken from reference TRBV11-3 and TRBJ2-2, is EAGVVQSPRYKIIEKKQPVAFWCNPISGHNTLYWYLQNLGQGPELLIRYENEEAVDDSQLPKDRFSAERLKGVDSTLKIQPAELGDSAVYLCASSFGPGPDTGELFFGEGSRLTVL.

This clonotype was detected ten times or more. The rearrangement joins TRBV5-8 to TRBJ2-3; no definite D call. The CDR3 contains 14 residues. Germline V gene sequence: CDR1 SGHTS, CDR2 YDEGEE. V shed 2 bases and J shed 6 bases, with 13 bases lying between them. CDR3 nucleotides: TGTGCCAGCAGCTTCCAACGCAGTCTTGATACGCAGTATTTT. Translation gives CASSFQRSLDTQYF.

CDR3 protein: CASSSHAPKNNEQFF. As DNA, the CDR3 is TGTGCCAGCAGCTCCCACGCACCGAAGAACAATGAGCAGTTCTTC. This chain connects TRBV12-3 or TRBV12-4 to TRBJ2-1, with D hard to call. The CDR3 has 15 residues. V was cut by 6 bases and J by 5 bases, with 17 bases left in between.

The sample holds a few counts of this clonotype. This chain joins TRBV5-1 and TRBJ1-4; possible D gene TRBD1, 5 bases. The germline CDR1 and CDR2 sequences are SGHRS and YFSETQ. The germline V and J ends were trimmed by 1 base and 0 bases, with 16 bases remaining between them. The CDR3 is made up of 18 amino acids. The CDR3 here is CASSLQSGSRATNEKLFF. CDR3 in DNA: TGCGCCAGCAGCTTGCAATCAGGGTCGAGGGCAACTAATGAAAAACTGTTTTTT.

In its sample, this clonotype was seen many times. The chain combines TRBV30 with TRBJ2-5; D may be TRBD2 (6 bases). Germline V gene sequence: CDR1 GTSNPN, CDR2 SVGIG (reference sequence). CDR3 length equals 14 residues. V lost 2 bases and J 4 bases, leaving 14 bases between the germline ends. Here the CDR3 reads CAWSIRGVTETQYF. In DNA, the CDR3 is TGTGCCTGGAGTATCCGCGGGGTGACAGAGACCCAGTACTTC.

The chain joins TRBV29-1 to TRBJ1-2; no definite D call. The CDR3 loop spans 14 amino acids. Germline V gives CDR1 SQVTM, CDR2 ANQGSEA. The V end lost 0 bases, the J end lost 2 bases, and 10 bases lay between the germline ends. For the CDR3, the DNA is TGCAGCGTTGAAGATCTCGGCGGGAACTATGGCTACACCTTC. This codes for CSVEDLGGNYGYTF.

This clonotype has at least ten counts. V usage is TRBV30 and J usage is TRBJ2-7; no firm D call. Germline loops: CDR1 GTSNPN, CDR2 SVGIG (reference sequence). The CDR3 is made up of 15 amino acids. V shed 0 bases and J shed 2 bases, with 14 bases lying between them. In nucleotides, the CDR3 is TGTGCCTGGAGTGTACGGGCAGCAGCCACCTACGAGCAGTACTTC. This translates into CAWSVRAAATYEQYF.

This clonotype was counted ten times or more. CDR3 sequence (DNA): TGCGCCAGCAGCCAAGGGTCAGGTTCCGGAAACACCATATATTTT. The encoded protein is CASSQGSGSGNTIYF. V gene TRBV4-3 combines with J gene TRBJ1-3; D is unresolved. Per the germline V gene, CDR1 is LGHNA and CDR2 is YSLEER. CDR3 length: 15 residues. The V end was cut by 1 base, the J end by 4 bases, with 11 bases between.

The V call is TRBV12-3 or TRBV12-4, the J call TRBJ2-7, with D perhaps TRBD2 (7 bases). The V end was cut by 5 bases, the J end by 7 bases, with 15 bases between. There are 13 residues in the CDR3. DNA for the CDR3: TGTGCCAGCAGTCCCGGGGGGCCGGGGGAGCAGTACTTC. This sequence encodes CASSPGGPGEQYF.

In its sample, this clonotype was seen a few times. The chain combines TRBV18 with TRBJ2-3, with 11 bases fitting TRBD2. The germline gives CDR1 KGHSH, CDR2 LQKENI. This CDR3 contains 17 residues. The V segment lost 3 bases and the J segment 2 bases; nucleotides outside the gene matches: 7. This chain's CDR3 is CASSPETSGAVTDTQYF. CDR3 coding DNA: TGTGCCAGCTCACCGGAGACTAGCGGGGCCGTCACAGATACGCAGTATTTT.

The chain employs TRBV6-6 and TRBJ1-1, with D unresolved. This CDR3 is built from 13 residues. CDR1 MNHNY and CDR2 SVGAGI come from the germline V gene (reference sequence). V was pared by 6 bases and J by 1 base, with 9 bases between. The DNA of the CDR3 is TGTGCCAGCAGGCAAACTGGGAACACTGAAGCTTTCTTT. As protein: CASRQTGNTEAFF.

This clonotype was observed many times. The V gene is TRBV9, the J gene TRBJ1-1; D is uncertain. Germline loops: CDR1 SGDLS, CDR2 YYNGEE. V was shortened by 4 bases and J by 5 bases, with 12 bases between the two germline ends. The CDR3 totals 13 residues. Here the CDR3 reads CASSLLGGTEAFF. The CDR3, as DNA: TGTGCCAGCAGCCTCCTTGGAGGGACTGAAGCTTTCTTT.

The rearrangement joins TRBV14 to TRBJ2-7; no firm D call. CDR1 and CDR2 (germline): SGHDN, FVKESK. The CDR3 extends over 14 amino acids. V lost 0 bases, J lost 8 bases, and 14 bases lay in between. The CDR3 loop reads CASSQDRNSRKQYF. DNA of the CDR3: TGTGCCAGCAGCCAAGATAGGAACTCGCGCAAGCAGTACTTC.

At least ten counts were recorded for this clonotype. This chain links TRBV5-1 with TRBJ1-2, with D tentatively TRBD1 (6 bases). Per the germline V gene, CDR1 is SGHRS and CDR2 is YFSETQ. Between the trimmed V and J ends, which lost 0 bases and 6 bases, there was a span of 9 bases. The CDR3 is 13 amino acids. CDR3 sequence: CASSLDTGNGYTF. CDR3 DNA sequence: TGCGCCAGCAGCTTGGATACAGGGAATGGCTACACCTTC.

Notes on this clonotype: Germline is not matched at one junction end, which may reflect a read error. The rearrangement uses TRBV5-5 and TRBJ1-5, with 9 positions matching TRBD1. This CDR3 comprises 16 residues. Germline CDR1 reads SGHKS; CDR2 reads YYEKEE (reference sequence). The CDR3 bases are TGTGCCAGCAACTTGCCCCGGGACAGGGACAATCAGCCCCAGCATTTT. This gives the protein CASNLPRDRDNQPQHF.

The table lists this clonotype with many counts. The chain couples TRBV12-3 or TRBV12-4 to TRBJ2-2; TRBD2 matches 8 bases. V lost 5 bases and J lost 6; bases outside the gene matches: 11. This CDR3 has 16 residues. The CDR3 sequence is CASSPMTSATPGELFF. The CDR3 DNA reads as TGTGCCAGCAGTCCGATGACTAGCGCTACACCCGGGGAGCTGTTTTTT.

In this sample, this clonotype turned up many times. V gene TRBV7-9 combines with J gene TRBJ1-1; possibly TRBD1 for D (6 bases). CDR1 and CDR2 (germline): SEHNR, FQNEAQ (reference sequence). V was shortened by 4 bases and J by 4 bases, with 10 bases between the two germline ends. The CDR3 length is 13 residues. As DNA, the CDR3 is TGTGCCAGCAGCTATACAGGGACCACTGAAGCTTTCTTT. Its protein product is CASSYTGTTEAFF. The full variable domain, with the rest looked up from reference TRBV7-9 and TRBJ1-1, is DTGVSQNPRHKITKRGQNVTFRCDPISEHNRLYWYRQTLGQGPEFLTYFQNEAQLEKSRLLSDRFSAERPKGSFSTLEIQRTEQGDSAMYLCASSYTGTTEAFFGQGTRLTVV.

This clonotype appeared many times. This chain uses TRBV27 with TRBJ2-2; 11 positions agree with TRBD2. The CDR3 is 16 residues long. Germline V lookup: CDR1 MNHEY, CDR2 SMNVEV (reference sequence). V shed 7 bases, J shed 4 bases, and the junction held 8 bases outside the gene matches. CDR3 DNA sequence: TGTGCCAGCACCCGGCCCGGACTAGCGGGCACCGGGGAGCTGTTTTTT. Protein: CASTRPGLAGTGELFF.

This clonotype was observed many times. This chain uses TRBV5-1 with TRBJ1-5; 12 bases align to TRBD1. The germline V gene encodes CDR1 SGHRS and CDR2 YFSETQ. The trim removed 0 bases at V and 8 bases at J, leaving 3 bases unmatched. This CDR3 has 15 residues. The CDR3 DNA reads TGCGCCAGCAGCTTGGAGGGACAGGGGGCAGAGCCCCAGCATTTT. The encoded protein is CASSLEGQGAEPQHF.

In DNA, the CDR3 is TGTGCCAGCAGCTTTTCCGGGACACCGAACACCGGGGAGCTGTTTTTT. The encoded protein is CASSFSGTPNTGELFF. The chain couples TRBV7-2 to TRBJ2-2, with a weak D call TRBD1 (6 bases). CDR1 and CDR2 (germline): SGHTA, FQGNSA. The ends were cut back, 3 bases at V and 0 bases at J, with 11 bases in the middle. CDR3 length: 16 amino acids.

There are many counts of this clonotype. The chain has TRBV7-2 and TRBJ1-4, with a possible D match to TRBD1 (6 bases). The CDR3 totals 16 residues. V was clipped by 1 base and J by 8 bases, with 17 bases between them. In germline, CDR1 is SGHTA, CDR2 FQGNSA. The CDR3: CASSLGSPRGREKLFF. The CDR3 region has the DNA TGTGCCAGCAGCTTAGGGTCCCCCAGGGGCCGAGAAAAACTGTTTTTT.

The CDR3 nucleotides are TGTGCCAGCAGGGACGCGCAGTATCAGCCCCAGCATTTT. As protein: CASRDAQYQPQHF. The chain joins TRBV28 to TRBJ1-5, with D unresolved. CDR3 length equals 13 residues. Germline V gene lookup returns CDR1 MDHEN and CDR2 SYDVKM. The ends were cut back, 6 bases at V and 5 bases at J, with 11 bases in the middle.

Ten or more counts support this clonotype. This chain links TRBV6-2 or TRBV6-3 with TRBJ1-1; 7 bases are shared with TRBD1. Per the germline V gene, CDR1 is MNHEY and CDR2 is SVGEGT. The ends lost 7 bases at V and 3 bases at J; junction bases unmatched: 11. This CDR3 has 15 residues. The CDR3 DNA is TGTGCCAGCACGCACCCCGGACAGGAGTACACTGAAGCTTTCTTT. It codes for CASTHPGQEYTEAFF.

This clonotype was picked up a small number of times. J is TRBJ1-5 and V is TRBV20-1, with D perhaps TRBD1 (6 bases). CDR3 size: 15 residues. V dropped 6 bases and J dropped 0 bases, with 15 bases sitting between them. Germline V gene data show CDR1 as DFQATT and CDR2 as SNEGSKA (reference sequence). Written as DNA, the CDR3 is TGCAGTGCCCCCTGGGGGCATAATAGCAATCAGCCCCAGCATTTT. Protein product: CSAPWGHNSNQPQHF.

The table lists this clonotype with many counts. The genes are TRBV6-5 and TRBJ1-4; D perhaps matches TRBD1 (6 bases). The germline gives CDR1 MNHEY, CDR2 SVGAGI. V shed 4 bases and J shed 7 bases, with 13 bases lying between them. The CDR3 length is 14 residues. In nucleotides, the CDR3 is TGTGCCAGCAGTTTCACAGGGAACGCTGAAAAACTGTTTTTT. Protein sequence: CASSFTGNAEKLFF.

The table lists this clonotype with many counts. The chain recombines TRBV20-1 with TRBJ2-3; D assignment may be TRBD1 or TRBD2 (5 bases each). The V end was cut by 4 bases, the J end by 1 base, with 9 bases between. Germline loops: CDR1 DFQATT, CDR2 SNEGSKA (reference sequence). The CDR3 runs 13 residues. The CDR3 loop reads CSATRDGTDTQYF. The CDR3 region has the DNA TGCAGTGCTACTCGGGACGGCACAGATACGCAGTATTTT.

The table lists this clonotype with many counts. The chain has TRBV2 and TRBJ2-7; 9 nucleotides align to TRBD2. The CDR3 has 15 residues. Unmatched junction bases numbered 11, after V lost 10 bases and J lost 1 base. CDR1 and CDR2 (germline): SNHLY, FYNNEI. The CDR3 here is CATLPGSGGSYEQYF. CDR3 nucleotide sequence: TGTGCCACCCTGCCAGGTAGCGGGGGTTCCTACGAGCAGTACTTC.

In its sample, this clonotype was seen many times. The rearrangement uses TRBV7-9 and TRBJ2-5; possibly TRBD2 for D (5 bases). There are 14 residues in the CDR3. Trimming took 0 bases from V and 7 from J, leaving 12 bases between them. Germline V gene lookup returns CDR1 SEHNR and CDR2 FQNEAQ (reference sequence). CDR3: CASSLARTDGTQYF. CDR3 DNA sequence: TGTGCCAGCAGCTTAGCCCGGACTGACGGGACCCAGTACTTC.